The clone carrying this T cell receptor (beta chain) came up a few times. The data are from a study of T-cell memory formation after mild COVID-19. One entry per CDR3 protein, called by TCRdb with MiXCR from the 5' RACE reads. The sample consists of about 320,000 distinct CDR3 sequences, more than 13% of them appearing once. Deletions cut 7 bases from V and 4 bases from J, with 11 bases between. The CDR3 length is 13 residues. The germline CDR1 and CDR2 sequences are SGHRS and YFSETQ. The clonotype was recovered from a man between 18 and 29 years old who had mild COVID-19 (a few samples of this study predate the infection). Cell type and time point are not known. The gene calls are TRBV5-1 and TRBJ2-2; D gene ambiguous. The sequenced sample consisted of PBMCs or a T cell subset sorted from them (not recorded which). CDR3: CASRAGSTGELFF. Here the CDR3 DNA reads TGCGCCAGCCGTGCTGGGTCCACCGGGGAGCTGTTTTTT.